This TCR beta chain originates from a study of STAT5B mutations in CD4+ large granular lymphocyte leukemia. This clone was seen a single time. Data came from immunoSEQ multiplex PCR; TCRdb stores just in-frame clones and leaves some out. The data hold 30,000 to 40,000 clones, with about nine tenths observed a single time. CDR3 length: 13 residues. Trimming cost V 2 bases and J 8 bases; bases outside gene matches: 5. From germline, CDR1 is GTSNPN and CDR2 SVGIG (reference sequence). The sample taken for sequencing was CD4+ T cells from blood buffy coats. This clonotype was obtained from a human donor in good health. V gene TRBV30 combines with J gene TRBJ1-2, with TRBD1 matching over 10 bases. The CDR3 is CAWSQDRGEGYTF. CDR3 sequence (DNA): TGTGCCTGGAGTCAGGACAGGGGGGAAGGCTACACCTTC.